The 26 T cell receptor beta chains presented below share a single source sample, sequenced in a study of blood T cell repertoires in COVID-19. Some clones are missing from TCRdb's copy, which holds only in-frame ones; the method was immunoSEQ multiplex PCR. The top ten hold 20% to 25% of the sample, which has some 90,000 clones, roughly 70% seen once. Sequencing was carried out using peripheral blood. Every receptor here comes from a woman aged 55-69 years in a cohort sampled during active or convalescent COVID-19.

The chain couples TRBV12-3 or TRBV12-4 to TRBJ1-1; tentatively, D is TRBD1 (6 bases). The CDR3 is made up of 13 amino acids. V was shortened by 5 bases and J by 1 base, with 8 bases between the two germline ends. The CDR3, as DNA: TGTGCCAGCAGTACAGGGAGGAACACTGAAGCTTTCTTT. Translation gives CASSTGRNTEAFF.

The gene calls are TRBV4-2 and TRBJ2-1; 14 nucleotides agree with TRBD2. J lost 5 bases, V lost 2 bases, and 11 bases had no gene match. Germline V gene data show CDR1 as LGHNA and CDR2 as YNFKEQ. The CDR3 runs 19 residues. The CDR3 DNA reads TGTGCCAGCAGCCAACGATCGGGACTAGCGGGGGTGCTCGACAATGAGCAGTTCTTC. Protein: CASSQRSGLAGVLDNEQFF.

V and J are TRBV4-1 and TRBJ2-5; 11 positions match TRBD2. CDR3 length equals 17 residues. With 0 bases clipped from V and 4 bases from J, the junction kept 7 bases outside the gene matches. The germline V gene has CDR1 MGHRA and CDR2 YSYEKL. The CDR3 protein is CASSQEGASGGSETQYF. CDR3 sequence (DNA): TGCGCCAGCAGCCAAGAAGGGGCTAGCGGGGGGTCAGAGACCCAGTACTTC.

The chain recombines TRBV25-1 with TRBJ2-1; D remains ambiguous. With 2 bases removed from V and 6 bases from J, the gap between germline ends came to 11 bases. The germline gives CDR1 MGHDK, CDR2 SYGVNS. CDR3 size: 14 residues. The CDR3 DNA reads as TGTGCCAGCAGTGAACTCAGTCCCCTCAATGAGCAGTTCTTC. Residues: CASSELSPLNEQFF.

Here the CDR3 DNA reads TGTGCCAGCAGTGGGGGACAGGGGACAGGGTATGGCTACACCTTC. It codes for CASSGGQGTGYGYTF. V usage is TRBV2 and J usage is TRBJ1-2; 10 bases are a match to TRBD1. Germline-derived CDR1 and CDR2 are SNHLY and FYNNEI. The CDR3 contains 15 residues. The J segment lost 5 bases and the V segment lost 4 bases, leaving 7 bases of the junction unmatched.

The chain's CDR3 is CASSWTGRGTEAFF. In nucleotides, the CDR3 is TGCGCCAGCAGCTGGACAGGGAGGGGCACTGAAGCTTTCTTT. The chain combines TRBV5-1 with TRBJ1-1, with 8 bases lining up with TRBD1. The CDR3 is 14 residues long. Per the germline V gene, CDR1 is SGHRS and CDR2 is YFSETQ. V gave up 3 bases and J gave up 4 bases; unmatched junction bases: 5.

The CDR3 region has the DNA TGTGCCATCAGTGAGCCGGGACAGGGAAACATTCAGTACTTC. Encoded protein: CAISEPGQGNIQYF. The V and J genes are TRBV10-3 and TRBJ2-4; TRBD1 aligns across 9 bases. The length of the CDR3 is 14 residues. V was pared by 2 bases and J by 6 bases, with 2 bases of the junction left unmatched. Per germline, CDR1 ENHRY and CDR2 SYGVKD.

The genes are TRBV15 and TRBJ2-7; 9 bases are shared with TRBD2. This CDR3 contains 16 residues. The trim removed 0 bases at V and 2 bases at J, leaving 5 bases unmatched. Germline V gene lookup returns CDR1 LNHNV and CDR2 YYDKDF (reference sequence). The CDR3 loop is CATSRDTGGGAYEQYF. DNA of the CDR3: TGTGCCACCAGCAGAGATACCGGCGGGGGGGCCTACGAGCAGTACTTC.

The CDR3 reads CASSYRVGGELFF. The DNA of the CDR3 is TGTGCCAGCAGTTACAGGGTCGGCGGGGAGCTGTTTTTT. The rearrangement joins TRBV27 to TRBJ2-2, with D perhaps matching TRBD1 (6 bases). V lost 4 bases to trimming and J lost 7 bases, with 10 bases between them. Germline-derived CDR1 and CDR2 are MNHEY and SMNVEV (reference sequence). This CDR3 is built from 13 residues.

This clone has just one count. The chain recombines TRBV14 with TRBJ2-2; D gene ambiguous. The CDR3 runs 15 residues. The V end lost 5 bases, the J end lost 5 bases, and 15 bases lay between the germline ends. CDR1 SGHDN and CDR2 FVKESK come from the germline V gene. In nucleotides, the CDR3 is TGTGCCAGCAGCTGGGCAGGATCGGCGACCGGGGAGCTGTTTTTT. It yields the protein CASSWAGSATGELFF.

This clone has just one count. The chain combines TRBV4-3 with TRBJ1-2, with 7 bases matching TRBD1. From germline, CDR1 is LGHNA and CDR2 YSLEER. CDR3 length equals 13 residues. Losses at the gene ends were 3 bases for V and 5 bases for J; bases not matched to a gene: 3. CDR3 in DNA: TGCGCCAGCAGCCATAGACAGGGATATGGCTACACCTTC. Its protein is CASSHRQGYGYTF.

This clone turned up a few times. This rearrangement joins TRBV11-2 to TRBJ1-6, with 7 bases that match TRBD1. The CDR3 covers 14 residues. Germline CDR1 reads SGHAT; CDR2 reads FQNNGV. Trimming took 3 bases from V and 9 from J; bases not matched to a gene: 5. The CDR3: CASSLDRLGSPLHF. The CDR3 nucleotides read TGTGCCAGCAGCTTGGACAGGTTAGGTTCACCCCTCCACTTT.

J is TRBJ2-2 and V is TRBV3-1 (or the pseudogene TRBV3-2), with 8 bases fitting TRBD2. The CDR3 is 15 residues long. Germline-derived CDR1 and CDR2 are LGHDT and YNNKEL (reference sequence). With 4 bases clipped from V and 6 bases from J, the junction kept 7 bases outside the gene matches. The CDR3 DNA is TGTGCCAGCAGCCCTGGACTAGCCCGGTCCGGGGAGCTGTTTTTT. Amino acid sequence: CASSPGLARSGELFF.

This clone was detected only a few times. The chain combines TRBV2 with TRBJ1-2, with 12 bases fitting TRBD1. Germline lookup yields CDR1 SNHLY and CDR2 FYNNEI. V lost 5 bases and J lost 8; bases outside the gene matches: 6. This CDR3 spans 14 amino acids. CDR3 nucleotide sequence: TGTGCCAGCAGTAAGGGACAGGGGGCGGAAGGCTACACCTTC. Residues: CASSKGQGAEGYTF.

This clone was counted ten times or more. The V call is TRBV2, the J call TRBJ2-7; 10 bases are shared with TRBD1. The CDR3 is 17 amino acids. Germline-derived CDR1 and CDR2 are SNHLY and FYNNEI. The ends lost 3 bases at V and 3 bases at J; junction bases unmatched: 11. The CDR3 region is CASSELPGQGNLYEQYF. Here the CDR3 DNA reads TGTGCCAGCAGTGAGTTACCGGGACAGGGGAATCTCTACGAGCAGTACTTC.

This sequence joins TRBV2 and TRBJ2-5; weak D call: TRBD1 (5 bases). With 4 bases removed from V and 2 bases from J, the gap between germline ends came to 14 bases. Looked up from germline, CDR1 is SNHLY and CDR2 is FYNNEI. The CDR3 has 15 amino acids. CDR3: CASSGRQLRQETQYF. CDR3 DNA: TGTGCCAGCAGTGGGCGACAGCTTAGGCAAGAGACCCAGTACTTC.

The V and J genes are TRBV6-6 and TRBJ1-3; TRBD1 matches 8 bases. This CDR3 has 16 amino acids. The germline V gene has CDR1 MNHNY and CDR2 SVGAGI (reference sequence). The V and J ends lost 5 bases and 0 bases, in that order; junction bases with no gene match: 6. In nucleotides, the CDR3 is TGTGCCAGCAGTCCGGGACAGGAGTTCTCTGGAAACACCATATATTTT. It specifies CASSPGQEFSGNTIYF.

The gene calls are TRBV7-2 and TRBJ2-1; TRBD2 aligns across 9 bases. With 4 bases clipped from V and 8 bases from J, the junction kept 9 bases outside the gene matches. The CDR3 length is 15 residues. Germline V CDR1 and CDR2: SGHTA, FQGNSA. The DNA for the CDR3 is TGTGCCAGCAGCTACGCCGGGACTAGCAGTTATGAGCAGTTCTTC. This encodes CASSYAGTSSYEQFF.

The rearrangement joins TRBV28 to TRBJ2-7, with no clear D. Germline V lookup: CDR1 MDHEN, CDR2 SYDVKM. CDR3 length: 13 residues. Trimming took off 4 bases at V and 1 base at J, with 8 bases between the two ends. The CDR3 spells CASSYHQSYEQYF. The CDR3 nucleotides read TGTGCCAGCAGTTATCATCAATCCTACGAGCAGTACTTC.

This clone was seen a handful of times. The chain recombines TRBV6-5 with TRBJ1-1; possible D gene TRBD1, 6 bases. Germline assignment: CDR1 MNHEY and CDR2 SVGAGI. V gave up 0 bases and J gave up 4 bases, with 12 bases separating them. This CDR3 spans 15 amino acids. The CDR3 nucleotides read TGTGCCAGCAGTTACTCGGGTGGCAGGGGCACTGAAGCTTTCTTT. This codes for CASSYSGGRGTEAFF.

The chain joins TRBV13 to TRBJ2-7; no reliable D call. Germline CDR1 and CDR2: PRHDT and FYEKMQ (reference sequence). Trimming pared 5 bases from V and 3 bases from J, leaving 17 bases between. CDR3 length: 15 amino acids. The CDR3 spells CASSRDGVPLYEQYF. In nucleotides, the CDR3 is TGTGCCAGCAGCCGCGATGGAGTGCCGCTCTACGAGCAGTACTTC.

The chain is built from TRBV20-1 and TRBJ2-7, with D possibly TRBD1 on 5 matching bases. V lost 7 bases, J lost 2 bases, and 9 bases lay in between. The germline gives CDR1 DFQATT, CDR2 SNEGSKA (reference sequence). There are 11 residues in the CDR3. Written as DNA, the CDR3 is TGCAGTGGGAGACAGACCTACGAGCAGTACTTC. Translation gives CSGRQTYEQYF.

CDR3 loop: CASSPGTVNEQFF. The CDR3 bases are TGCGCCAGCAGCCCCGGGACAGTGAATGAGCAGTTCTTC. V usage is TRBV5-1 and J usage is TRBJ2-1; 7 bases map to TRBD1. Per germline, CDR1 SGHRS and CDR2 YFSETQ. The trim removed 4 bases at V and 7 bases at J, leaving 5 bases unmatched. This CDR3 contains 13 residues.

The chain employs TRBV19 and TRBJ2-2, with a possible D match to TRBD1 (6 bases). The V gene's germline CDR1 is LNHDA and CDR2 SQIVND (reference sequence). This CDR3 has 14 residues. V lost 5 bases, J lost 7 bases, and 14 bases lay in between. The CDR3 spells CASSQGRLRGELFF. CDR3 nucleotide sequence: TGTGCCAGTAGTCAGGGGCGGTTGCGCGGGGAGCTGTTTTTT.

Written as DNA, the CDR3 is TGCAGCGTAAAGGTGGGCCACGGGGACGAGCAGTACTTC. Residues: CSVKVGHGDEQYF. The chain links TRBV29-1 to TRBJ2-7; TRBD2 might be the D (5 bases). V was pared by 6 bases and J by 5 bases, with 17 bases between. Germline CDR1 is SQVTM and CDR2 is ANQGSEA. This CDR3 is 13 amino acids long.

CDR3 DNA: TGTGCCAGCAGGGACACGCGGGGTTTCACAGATACGCAGTATTTT. Its translation is CASRDTRGFTDTQYF. J is TRBJ2-3 and V is TRBV6-5, with D perhaps matching TRBD2 (6 bases). Trimming took 6 bases from V and 2 from J, leaving 15 bases between them. Germline V gives CDR1 MNHEY, CDR2 SVGAGI. The CDR3 runs to 15 residues.